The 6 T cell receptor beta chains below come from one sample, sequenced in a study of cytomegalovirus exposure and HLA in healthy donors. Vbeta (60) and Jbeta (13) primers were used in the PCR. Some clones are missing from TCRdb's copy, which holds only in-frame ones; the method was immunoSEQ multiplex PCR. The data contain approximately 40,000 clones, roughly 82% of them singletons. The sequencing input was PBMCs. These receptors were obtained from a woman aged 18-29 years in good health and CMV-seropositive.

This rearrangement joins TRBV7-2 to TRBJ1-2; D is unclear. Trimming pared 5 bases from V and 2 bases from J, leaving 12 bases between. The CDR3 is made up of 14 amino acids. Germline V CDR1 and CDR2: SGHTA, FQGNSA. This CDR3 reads CASSPLQRNYGYTF. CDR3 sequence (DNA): TGTGCCAGCAGCCCCCTACAGAGAAACTATGGCTACACCTTC. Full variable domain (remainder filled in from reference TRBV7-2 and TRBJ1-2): GAGVSQSPSNKVTEKGKDVELRCDPISGHTALYWYRQSLGQGLEFLIYFQGNSAPDKSGLPSDRFSAERTGGSVSTLTIQRTQQEDSAVYLCASSPLQRNYGYTFGSGTRLTVV.

The CDR3 reads CASTELRGSNTGELFF. In DNA, the CDR3 is TGTGCCAGCACCGAACTTAGGGGGAGCAACACCGGGGAGCTGTTTTTT. V gene TRBV2 combines with J gene TRBJ2-2; D might be TRBD1 (6 bases). Germline CDR1 reads SNHLY; CDR2 reads FYNNEI. The V gene lost 7 bases and the J gene lost 2 bases, with 17 bases spanning the gap. The CDR3 is 16 amino acids. The variable domain in full, with the rest retrieved from reference TRBV2 and TRBJ2-2, is EPEVTQTPSHQVTQMGQEVILRCVPISNHLYFYWYRQILGQKVEFLVSFYNNEISEKSEIFDDQFSVERPDGSNFTLKIRSTKLEDSAMYFCASTELRGSNTGELFFGEGSRLTVL.

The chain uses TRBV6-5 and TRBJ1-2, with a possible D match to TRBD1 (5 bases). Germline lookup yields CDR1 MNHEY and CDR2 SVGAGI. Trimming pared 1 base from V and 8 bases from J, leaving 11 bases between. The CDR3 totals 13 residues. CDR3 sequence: CASSYLGTGGYTF. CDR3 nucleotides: TGTGCCAGCAGTTACTTGGGAACAGGAGGCTACACCTTC.

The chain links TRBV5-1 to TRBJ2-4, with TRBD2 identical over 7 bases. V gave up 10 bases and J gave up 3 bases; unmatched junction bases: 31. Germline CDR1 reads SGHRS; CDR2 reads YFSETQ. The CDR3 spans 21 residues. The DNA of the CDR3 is TGCGCCCCCCCGACGTTGGGTGATTCGTGTTGCGGGAGAGGGGACAAAAACATTCAGTACTTC. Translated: CAPPTLGDSCCGRGDKNIQYF.

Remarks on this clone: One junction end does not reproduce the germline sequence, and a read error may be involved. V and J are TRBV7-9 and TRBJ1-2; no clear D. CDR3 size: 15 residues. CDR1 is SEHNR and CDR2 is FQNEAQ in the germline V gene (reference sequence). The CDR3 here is CSSSLTAVSNYGYTF. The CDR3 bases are TGTTCCAGCAGCTTAACCGCGGTGTCTAACTATGGCTACACCTTC.

The CDR3 DNA reads as TGTGCCAGCAGTTACTCCTCACTAGCGGGAACCTACGAGCAGTACTTC. Residues: CASSYSSLAGTYEQYF. V is TRBV6-5 and J is TRBJ2-7; 10 nucleotides match TRBD2. The CDR3 consists of 16 residues. Germline V gives CDR1 MNHEY, CDR2 SVGAGI. After removal of 0 bases from V and 2 bases from J, the junction contained 4 bases not matched to a gene.